This T cell receptor beta chain came from a study of blood T cell repertoires in COVID-19. Study in general: Sample material is recorded as cDNA or gDNA derived from T cells, B-cell-depleted T cells, or PBMCs.

The CDR3 length is 14 residues. Deletions cut 2 bases from V and 0 bases from J, with 7 bases between. Germline CDR1 is MGHRA and CDR2 is YSYEKL. Generated by immunoSEQ multiplex PCR, the TCRdb table keeps only in-frame clones and is missing some. The sample comprises over 85,000 clones, 88% of which are singletons, and roughly 7.4% rests with the top ten. This receptor was obtained from a woman aged 70-85 years with acute or convalescent COVID-19. The sequencing input was peripheral blood. This chain connects TRBV4-1 to TRBJ1-2; D gene unclear. This chain's CDR3 is CASSQREANYGYTF. Here the CDR3 DNA reads TGCGCCAGCAGCCAAAGGGAGGCTAACTATGGCTACACCTTC.